This T cell receptor (beta chain) emerged from a study of shared clonotypes between healthy human individuals. Using immunoSEQ multiplex PCR, the repertoire was profiled, and TCRdb retains in-frame clones only, with some absent. The sample includes roughly 1,500,000 clones, approximately 98.5% seen only once; the top ten take around 0.33%. Points from the study as a whole: Several donors showed sharing of roughly 5% of naive CD4 clonotypes. It was expected that sequencing depth would affect clonotype sharing among donors. Generally, estimated richness proved larger in naive subsets than it did in memory subsets.

Regarding this clone: Its specificity is unknown.

V shed 8 bases and J 6 bases; nucleotides not matched to a gene: 11. Per the germline V gene, CDR1 is ENHRY and CDR2 is SYGVKD. The length of the CDR3 is 14 residues. The chain uses TRBV10-3 and TRBJ2-7, with 9 positions matching TRBD2. Sequenced sample: naive CD4+ T cells sorted from blood. The sample's subset: CD45RA+ positively selected. This clonotype originated in a man younger than 40 in good health. CDR3 in amino acids: CAIGAGSGRPEQYF. The CDR3 DNA reads as TGTGCCATCGGGGCGGGGAGCGGGAGGCCCGAGCAGTACTTC.